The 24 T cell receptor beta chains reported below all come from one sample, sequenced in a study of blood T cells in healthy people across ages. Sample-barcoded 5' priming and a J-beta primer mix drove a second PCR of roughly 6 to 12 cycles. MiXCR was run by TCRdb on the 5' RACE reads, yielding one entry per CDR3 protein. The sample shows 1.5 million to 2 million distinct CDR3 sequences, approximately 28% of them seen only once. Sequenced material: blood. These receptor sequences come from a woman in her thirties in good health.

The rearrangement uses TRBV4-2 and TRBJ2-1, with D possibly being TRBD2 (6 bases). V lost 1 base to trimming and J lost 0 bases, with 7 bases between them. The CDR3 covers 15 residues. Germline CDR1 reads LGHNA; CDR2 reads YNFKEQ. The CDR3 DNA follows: TGTGCCAGCAGCCAAGTAGCGGACTCCTACAATGAGCAGTTCTTC. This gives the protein CASSQVADSYNEQFF.

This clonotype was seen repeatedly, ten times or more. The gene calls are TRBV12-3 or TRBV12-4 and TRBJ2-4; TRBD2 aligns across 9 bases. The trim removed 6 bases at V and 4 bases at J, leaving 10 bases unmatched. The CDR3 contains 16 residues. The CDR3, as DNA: TGTGCCAGCAGCTCGCCGGGACTAGCCTTAAAAAACATTCAGTACTTC. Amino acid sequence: CASSSPGLALKNIQYF.

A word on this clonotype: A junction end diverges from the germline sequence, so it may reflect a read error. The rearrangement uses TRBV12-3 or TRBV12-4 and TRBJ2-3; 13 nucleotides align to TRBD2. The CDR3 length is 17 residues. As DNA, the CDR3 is TGTGCCAGCAGCCAAACGACTAGCGGGGGGTTCACAGATACGGAGTATTTT. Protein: CASSQTTSGGFTDTEYF.

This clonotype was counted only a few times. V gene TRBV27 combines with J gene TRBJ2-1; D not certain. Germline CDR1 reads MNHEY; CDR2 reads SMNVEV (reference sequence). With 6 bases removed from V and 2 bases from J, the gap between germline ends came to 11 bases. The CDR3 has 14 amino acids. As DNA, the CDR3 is TGTGCCAGCAGCGACTCGCAGGCCTACAATGAGCAGTTCTTC. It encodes CASSDSQAYNEQFF.

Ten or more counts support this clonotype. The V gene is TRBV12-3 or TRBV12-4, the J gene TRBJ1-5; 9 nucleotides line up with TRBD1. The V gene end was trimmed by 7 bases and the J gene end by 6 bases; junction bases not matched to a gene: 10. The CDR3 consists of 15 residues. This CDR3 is CASTPGQGLGQPQHF. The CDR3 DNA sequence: TGTGCCAGCACGCCGGGACAGGGACTGGGTCAGCCCCAGCATTTT.

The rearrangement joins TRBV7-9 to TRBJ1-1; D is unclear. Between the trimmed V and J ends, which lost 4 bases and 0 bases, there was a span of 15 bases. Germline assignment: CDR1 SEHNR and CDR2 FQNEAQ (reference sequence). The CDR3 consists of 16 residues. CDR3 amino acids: CASSYNWGGMNTEAFF. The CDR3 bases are TGTGCCAGCAGCTACAACTGGGGAGGCATGAACACTGAAGCTTTCTTT.

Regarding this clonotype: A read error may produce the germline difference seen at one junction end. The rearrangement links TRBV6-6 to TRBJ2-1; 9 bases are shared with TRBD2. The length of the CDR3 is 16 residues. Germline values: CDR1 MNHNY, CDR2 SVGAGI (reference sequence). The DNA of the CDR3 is TGTGCCAGCAGTCACTCATCGGCGGGGGGGAGGAACGAGCAGTTCTTC. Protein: CASSHSSAGGRNEQFF.

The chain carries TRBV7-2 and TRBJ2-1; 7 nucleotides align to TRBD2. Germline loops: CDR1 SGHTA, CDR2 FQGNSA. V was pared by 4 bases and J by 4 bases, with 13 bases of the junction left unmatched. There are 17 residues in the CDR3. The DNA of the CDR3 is TGTACCAGCAGCTCGCCGGTGGGCGGGAGTAGGTACAATGAGCAGTTCTTC. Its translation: CTSSSPVGGSRYNEQFF.

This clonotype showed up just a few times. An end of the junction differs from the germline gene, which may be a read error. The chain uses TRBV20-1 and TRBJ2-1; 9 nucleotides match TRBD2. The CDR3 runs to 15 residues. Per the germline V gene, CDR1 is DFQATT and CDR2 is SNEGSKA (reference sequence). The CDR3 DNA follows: TGCAGTACTAGGGCCGGGACTAGCCCTAGCAATGAGCAGTTCTTC. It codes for CSTRAGTSPSNEQFF.

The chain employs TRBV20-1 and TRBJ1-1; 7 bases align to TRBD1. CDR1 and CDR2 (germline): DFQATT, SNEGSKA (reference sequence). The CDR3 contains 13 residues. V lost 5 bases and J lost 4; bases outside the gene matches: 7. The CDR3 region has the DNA TGCAGTGCTCCTAAACAGGGGACCACTGAAGCTTTCTTT. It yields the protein CSAPKQGTTEAFF.

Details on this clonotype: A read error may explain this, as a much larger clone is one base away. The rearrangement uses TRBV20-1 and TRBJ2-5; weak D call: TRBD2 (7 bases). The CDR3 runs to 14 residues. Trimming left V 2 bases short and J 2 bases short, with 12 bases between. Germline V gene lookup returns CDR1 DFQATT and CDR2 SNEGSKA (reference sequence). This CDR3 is CSARRAGAQETQYF. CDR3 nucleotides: TGCAGTGCTAGAAGGGCGGGGGCACAAGAGACCCAGTACTTC.

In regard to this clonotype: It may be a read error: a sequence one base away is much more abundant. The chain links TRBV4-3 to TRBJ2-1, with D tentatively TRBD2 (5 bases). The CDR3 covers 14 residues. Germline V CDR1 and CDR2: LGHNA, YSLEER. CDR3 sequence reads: CASGQDRDSIEQFF. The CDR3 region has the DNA TGCGCCAGCGGCCAAGATCGGGATTCTATTGAGCAGTTCTTC.

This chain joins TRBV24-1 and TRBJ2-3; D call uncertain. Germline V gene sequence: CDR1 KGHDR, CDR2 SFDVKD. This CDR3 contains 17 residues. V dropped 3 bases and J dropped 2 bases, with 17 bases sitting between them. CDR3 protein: CATSDPTSLRNTDTQYF. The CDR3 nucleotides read TGTGCCACCAGTGATCCGACTTCCCTCCGAAACACAGATACGCAGTATTTT.

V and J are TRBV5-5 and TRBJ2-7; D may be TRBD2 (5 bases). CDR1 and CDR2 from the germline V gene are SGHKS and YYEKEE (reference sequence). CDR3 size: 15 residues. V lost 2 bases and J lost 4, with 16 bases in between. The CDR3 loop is CASSFQAGLEYEQYF. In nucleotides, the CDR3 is TGTGCCAGCAGCTTCCAAGCAGGACTCGAATACGAGCAGTACTTC. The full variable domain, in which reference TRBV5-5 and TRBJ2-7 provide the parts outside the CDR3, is DAGVTQSPTHLIKTRGQQVTLRCSPISGHKSVSWYQQVLGQGPQFIFQYYEKEERGRGNFPDRFSARQFPNYSSELNVNALLLGDSALYLCASSFQAGLEYEQYFGPGTRLTVT.

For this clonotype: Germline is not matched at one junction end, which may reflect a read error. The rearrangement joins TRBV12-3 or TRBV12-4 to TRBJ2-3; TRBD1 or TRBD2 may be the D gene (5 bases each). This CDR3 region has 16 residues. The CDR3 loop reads CASSPRGTGRADAQYF. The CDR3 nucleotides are TGTGCCAGCAGTCCCCGAGGGACGGGAAGAGCAGATGCGCAGTATTTT.

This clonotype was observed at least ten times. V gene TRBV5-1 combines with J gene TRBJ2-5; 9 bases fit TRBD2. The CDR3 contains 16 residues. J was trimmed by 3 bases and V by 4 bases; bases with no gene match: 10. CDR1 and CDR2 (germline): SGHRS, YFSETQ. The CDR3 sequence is CASSLYSGGDKETQYF. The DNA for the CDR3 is TGCGCCAGCAGCCTGTATAGCGGGGGCGATAAAGAGACCCAGTACTTC.

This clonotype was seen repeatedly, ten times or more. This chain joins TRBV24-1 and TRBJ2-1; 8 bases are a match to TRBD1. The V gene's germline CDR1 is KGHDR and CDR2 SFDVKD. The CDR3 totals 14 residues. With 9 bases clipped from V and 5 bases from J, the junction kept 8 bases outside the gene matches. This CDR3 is CATRAGGEDNEQFF. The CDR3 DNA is TGTGCCACCCGGGCAGGGGGCGAGGACAATGAGCAGTTCTTC.

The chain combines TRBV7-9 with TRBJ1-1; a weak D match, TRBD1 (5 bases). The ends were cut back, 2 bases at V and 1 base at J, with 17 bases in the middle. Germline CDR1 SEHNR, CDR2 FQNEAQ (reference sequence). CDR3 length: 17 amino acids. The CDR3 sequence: CASSLTDSTGPNTEAFF. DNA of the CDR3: TGTGCCAGCAGCTTAACGGATTCTACAGGCCCGAACACTGAAGCTTTCTTT.

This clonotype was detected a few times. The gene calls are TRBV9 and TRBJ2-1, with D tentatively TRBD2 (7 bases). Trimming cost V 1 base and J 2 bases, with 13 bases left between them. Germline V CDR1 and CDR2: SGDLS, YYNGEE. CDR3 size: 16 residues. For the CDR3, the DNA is TGTGCCAGCAGCGTATTGGGGGGGGCGGCCTACAATGAGCAGTTCTTC. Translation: CASSVLGGAAYNEQFF.

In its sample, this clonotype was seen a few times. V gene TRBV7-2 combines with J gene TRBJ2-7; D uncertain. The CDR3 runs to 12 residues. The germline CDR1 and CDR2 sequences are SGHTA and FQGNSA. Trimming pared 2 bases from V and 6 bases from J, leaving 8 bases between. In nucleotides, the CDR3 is TGTGCCAGCAGCTTAATGGCCCTCGAGCAGTACTTC. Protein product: CASSLMALEQYF. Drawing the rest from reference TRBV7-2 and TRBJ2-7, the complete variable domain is GAGVSQSPSNKVTEKGKDVELRCDPISGHTALYWYRQSLGQGLEFLIYFQGNSAPDKSGLPSDRFSAERTGGSVSTLTIQRTQQEDSAVYLCASSLMALEQYFGPGTRLTVT.

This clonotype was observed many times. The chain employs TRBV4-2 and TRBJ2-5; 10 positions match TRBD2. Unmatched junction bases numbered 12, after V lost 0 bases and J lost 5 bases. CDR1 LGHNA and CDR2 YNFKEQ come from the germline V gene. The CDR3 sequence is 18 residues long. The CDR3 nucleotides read TGTGCCAGCAGCCAAGATGGAAGCGGGGGGGCCGGCGGGGAGACCCAGTACTTC. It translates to CASSQDGSGGAGGETQYF.

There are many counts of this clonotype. The CDR3 here is CASSYRDRETQYF. DNA for the CDR3: TGTGCCAGCAGCTACCGGGACAGGGAAACTCAGTACTTC. This chain joins TRBV7-2 and TRBJ2-5, with TRBD1 matching over 9 bases. The CDR3 consists of 13 residues. Per the germline V gene, CDR1 is SGHTA and CDR2 is FQGNSA. The V and J ends lost 4 bases and 11 bases, in that order; junction bases with no gene match: 8.

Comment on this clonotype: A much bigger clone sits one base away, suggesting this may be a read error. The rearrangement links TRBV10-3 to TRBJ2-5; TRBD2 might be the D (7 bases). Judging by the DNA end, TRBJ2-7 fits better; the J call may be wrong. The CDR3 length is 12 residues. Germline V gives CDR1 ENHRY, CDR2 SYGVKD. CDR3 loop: CAVSEGGYEQYF. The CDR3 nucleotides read TGTGCCGTCAGTGAGGGGGGGTACGAGCAGTACTTC.

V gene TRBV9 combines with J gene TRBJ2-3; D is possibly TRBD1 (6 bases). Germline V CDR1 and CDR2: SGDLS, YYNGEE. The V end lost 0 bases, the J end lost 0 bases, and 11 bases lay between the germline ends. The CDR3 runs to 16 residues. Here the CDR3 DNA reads TGTGCCAGCAGCGTAGGAGTGGGGGCGAGCACAGATACGCAGTATTTT. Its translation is CASSVGVGASTDTQYF.